This T cell receptor (beta chain) was recovered during a study of T-cell memory formation after mild COVID-19. General study results and limits: Some SARS-CoV-2-responding clones were already detected in memory before infection. Largely, contracting CD4+ clones fell within CM and EM, and contracting CD8+ clones within EMRA. Clones that got smaller from day 15 to 85 had even CD4/CD8, while clones growing later tipped toward CD4+.

5'RACE primed at constant segments yielded TCR alpha and TCR beta cDNA libraries bearing sample barcodes and UMIs. TCRdb fed the 5' RACE reads into MiXCR, producing one record per CDR3 protein. Found here are under 600,000 distinct CDR3 sequences, less than 25% of them singletons; the top ten hold around 7.7%. With regard to this clonotype: Its antigen is as yet unknown.

With 0 bases removed from V and 8 bases from J, the gap between germline ends came to 19 bases. CDR3 size: 17 residues. The V gene's germline CDR1 is LNHNV and CDR2 YYDKDF (reference sequence). The chain carries TRBV15 and TRBJ2-2, with D perhaps TRBD1 (7 bases). The sequencing sample was made of PBMCs or a T cell subset sorted from them (not recorded which). This clonotype originated in an adult woman who had mild COVID-19 (a few samples of this study predate the infection). Cell type and time point are not known. The CDR3 region is CATSRDWVRGARGELFF. The CDR3 DNA is TGTGCCACCAGCAGAGATTGGGTCAGGGGGGCGCGTGGGGAGCTGTTTTTT.